A selection of T cell receptor beta chains follows, all from one sample in a study of tumour-infiltrating T cells in Burkitt lymphoma. Libraries were prepared by immunoSEQ multiplex PCR; TCRdb keeps only in-frame clonotypes and omits some of them. This table has roughly 2,300 clones, 88% appearing once. What was sequenced was tumor tissue. The receptors derive from a human donor with diffuse large B-cell lymphoma. CDR3s include the opening cysteine and the closing phenylalanine or tryptophan. A D gene is named only where the DNA matches it firmly. Only part of the rows carry a size: once, few, many, or a class if the clone is expanded.

few	TRBJ1-5	TRBV6-5	16	NA	TGTGCCAGCAGTCACTCGGGGTTCCAAGGCAATCAGCCCCAGCATTTT	CASSHSGFQGNQPQHF
NA	TRBJ2-7	TRBV7-9	15	NA	TGTGCCAGCAGCTTAGCGTTGGCAGCCGGCCACGAGCAGTACTTC	CASSLALAAGHEQYF
NA	TRBJ1-4	TRBV25-1	12	NA	TGTGCCAGCAGGCAGGTGAATGAAAAACTGTTTTTT	CASRQVNEKLFF
NA	TRBJ1-5	TRBV10-2	12	NA	TGCGCCAGCAGTCTGACAGATCAGCCCCAGCATTTT	CASSLTDQPQHF
NA	TRBJ2-3	TRBV5-1	16	NA	TGCGCCAGCAGCTTGGAGGTTAGCTCCTCCGGAGATACGCAGTATTTT	CASSLEVSSSGDTQYF
NA	TRBJ2-2	TRBV19	15	TRBD1	TGTGCCAGCTCTCCGAGGCAGGGGGTCACCGGGGAGCTGTTTTTT	CASSPRQGVTGELFF
NA	TRBJ2-7	TRBV5-1	14	TRBD1	TGCGCCAGCAGTCTCGGGACAGGGGACAACGAGCAGTACTTC	CASSLGTGDNEQYF
NA	TRBJ2-5	TRBV11-3	16	TRBD1	TGTGCCAGCAGCTTCACTTCCGGACAGGGCGGAGAGACCCAGTACTTC	CASSFTSGQGGETQYF
NA	TRBJ1-2	TRBV28	12	TRBD1	TGTGCCAGCAGTTTGACAGGGGGCGGCTACACCTTC	CASSLTGGGYTF
NA	TRBJ2-1	TRBV19	14	NA	TGTGCCAGTAGTATGAGGTCCCTGGATAGTGAGCAGTTCTTC	CASSMRSLDSEQFF
NA	TRBJ2-7	TRBV29-1	13	TRBD1	TGCAGCGTTGACGCAGGGGGCGGGTACGAGCAGTACTTC	CSVDAGGGYEQYF
NA	TRBJ1-3	TRBV6-1	14	NA	TGTGCCAGCAGCCACAAATTCGCTGGAAACACCATATATTTT	CASSHKFAGNTIYF
NA	TRBJ2-7	TRBV15	12	TRBD1	TGTGCCACCAGCAGAGACCGACAGGGTCATTACTTC	CATSRDRQGHYF
NA	TRBJ1-4	TRBV28	14	NA	TGTGCCAGCAGGGGTTCGAGGGTTAATGAAAAACTGTTTTTT	CASRGSRVNEKLFF
NA	TRBJ1-1	TRBV27	15	NA	TGTGCCAGCAGTTCCCAAGGGGTAATGAACACTGAAGCTTTCTTT	CASSSQGVMNTEAFF
once	TRBJ1-5	TRBV9	14	NA	TGTGCCAGCAGCGTAGGGGGACCCAATCAGCCCCAGCATTTT	CASSVGGPNQPQHF
NA	TRBJ1-5	TRBV2	15	NA	TGTGCCAGCAGCAAGGACAGTGGTGGCAATCAGCCCCAGCATTTT	CASSKDSGGNQPQHF
once	TRBJ1-2	TRBV14	15	NA	TGTGCCAGCAGCCAAGAGGCCAGGAATGACTATGGCTACACCTTC	CASSQEARNDYGYTF
NA	TRBJ2-5	TRBV18	14	TRBD2	TGTGCCAGCTCACAAAAGGGGAGGGCAGAGACCCAGTACTTC	CASSQKGRAETQYF
large	TRBJ2-7	TRBV19	16	TRBD1	TGTGCCAGTAGTATAGATCTGGAGACAGGGAAGTACGAGCAGTACTTC	CASSIDLETGKYEQYF
NA	TRBJ2-3	TRBV11-3	15	TRBD1	TGTGCCAGCAGCTTTGGCAGGGGGAATCTAGATACGCAGTATTTT	CASSFGRGNLDTQYF
NA	TRBJ2-7	TRBV5-8	12	NA	TGTGCCAGCAGCCCGTATGAAGGAGAGCAGTACTTC	CASSPYEGEQYF
NA	TRBJ2-7	TRBV12-1	14	NA	TGTGCCAGCACCCTTGTAAGGGGAGGCTACGAGCAGTACTTC	CASTLVRGGYEQYF
once	TRBJ2-7	TRBV29-1	12	NA	TGCAGCGTCACTGTTTCCTCCTACGAGCAGTACTTC	CSVTVSSYEQYF
NA	TRBJ1-6	TRBV6-5	14	NA	TGTGCCAGCAGCCACAGGGCCTATAATTCACCCCTCCACTTT	CASSHRAYNSPLHF
NA	TRBJ2-1	TRBV4-2	19	NA	TGTGCCAGCAGCCCCTGGACAGCCCCGAGGCGGAGCTCCTACAATGAGCAGTTCTTC	CASSPWTAPRRSSYNEQFF
NA	TRBJ2-1	TRBV19	16	TRBD2	TGTGCCAGTAGACGTAGACTAGCGGGAGCCTACAATGAGCAGTTCTTC	CASRRRLAGAYNEQFF
NA	TRBJ1-1	TRBV6-5	14	TRBD1	TGTGCCAGCAGCAACCGGGACAGGGACACTGAAGCTTTCTTT	CASSNRDRDTEAFF
NA	TRBJ2-2	TRBV28	16	TRBD2	TGTGCCAGCAGTGGACGTAGCGGGAGGGATAACGGGGAGCTGTTTTTT	CASSGRSGRDNGELFF
once	TRBJ2-7	TRBV6-5	14	NA	TGTGCCAGCAGTTACTCCGCCCCGGGTTACGAGCAGTACTTC	CASSYSAPGYEQYF
NA	TRBJ1-1	TRBV28	16	NA	TGTGCCAGCAGTTGGGACCCTCGTGGGGCTGTCACTGAAGCTTTCTTT	CASSWDPRGAVTEAFF
NA	TRBJ2-3	TRBV11-3	17	TRBD2	TGTGCCAGCAGCTTGGGACTAGCGGGAGAGGAGGCAGATACGCAGTATTTT	CASSLGLAGEEADTQYF
NA	TRBJ2-7	TRBV29-1	12	NA	TGCAGCGTTGGTGACATCTCCTACGAGCAGTACTTC	CSVGDISYEQYF
NA	TRBJ2-3	TRBV2	15	NA	TGTGCCAGCGAGCCGCTTAGCCTATTCACAGATACGCAGTATTTT	CASEPLSLFTDTQYF
NA	TRBJ2-7	TRBV4-3	17	TRBD2	TGCGCCAGCAGCCAAGCGGTGGGGGCGGGAGGGGCCCACGAGCAGTACTTC	CASSQAVGAGGAHEQYF
NA	TRBJ2-5	TRBV14	15	NA	TGTGCCAGCAGCCAAGGACGAGGTTGGGGGGAGACCCAGTACTTC	CASSQGRGWGETQYF
NA	TRBJ2-1	TRBV2	14	TRBD2	TGTGCCAGCTTCCAGCGGGAGGGCCCCAATGAGCAGTTCTTC	CASFQREGPNEQFF
NA	TRBJ1-4	TRBV18	16	TRBD1	TGTGCCAGCTCACTCTCGACAGGGAAGGTGGATGAAAAACTGTTTTTT	CASSLSTGKVDEKLFF
NA	TRBJ2-1	TRBV2	15	TRBD1	TGTGCCAGCACCCGGGACAGGGTGGGCCGCAATGAGCAGTTCTTC	CASTRDRVGRNEQFF
NA	TRBJ1-5	TRBV19	12	NA	TGTGCCAGTACTGTGGGGAGCCGGCCCCAGCATTTT	CASTVGSRPQHF
NA	TRBJ2-7	TRBV19	11	TRBD1	TGTGCCAGTGCACAGGGGTACGAGCAGTACTTC	CASAQGYEQYF
once	TRBJ1-1	TRBV9	13	TRBD1	TGTGCCAGCGGCAAACAGGGGGACACTGAAGCTTTCTTT	CASGKQGDTEAFF
NA	TRBJ1-4	TRBV28	13	TRBD1	TGTGCCAGCAGTTCCGGACAGGATGAAAAACTGTTTTTT	CASSSGQDEKLFF
NA	TRBJ2-7	TRBV5-1	14	NA	TGCGCCAGCAGCTTGGGGTTCGAGCCCGACGAGCAGTACTTC	CASSLGFEPDEQYF
NA	TRBJ1-5	TRBV5-1	15	NA	TGCGCCAGCAGCCCCGGGGAGGAGGGTAGTCAGCCCCAGCATTTT	CASSPGEEGSQPQHF
NA	TRBJ1-1	TRBV6-5	15	TRBD1	TGTGCCAGCAGTTACTCACAGGGGGTAAGGGCTGAAGCTTTCTTT	CASSYSQGVRAEAFF